The clone carrying this T cell receptor (beta chain) appeared many times. Amplified TCR beta CDR3 regions were obtained using RNA transcripts as template. The first round was an RT-PCR with HTBI primers, and the second round was a multiplex PCR. TCRdb reprocessed the multiplex PCR reads via MiXCR and lists one record per CDR3 protein. The sample includes 350,000 to 450,000 distinct CDR3 sequences, 21% seen only once; the top ten take roughly 3%. The CDR3 is 14 amino acids. V was clipped by 6 bases and J by 2 bases; unmatched bases: 6. Germline lookup yields CDR1 SGHTA and CDR2 FQGNSA. The data were obtained in a study of Graves' ophthalmopathy and Graves' hyperthyroidism.

The sample taken for sequencing was peripheral blood. The chain uses TRBV7-2 and TRBJ2-7, with TRBD2 matching 8 bases. This receptor was taken from a woman in her late teens or twenties with stable Graves' hyperthyroidism. CDR3 residues: CASSITSGPYEQYF. The CDR3 nucleotides are TGTGCCAGCAGTATTACTAGCGGTCCCTACGAGCAGTACTTC.